This paragraph covers one T cell receptor beta chain sequence. Generated by immunoSEQ multiplex PCR, the TCRdb table keeps only in-frame clones and is missing some. The table includes tens of thousands of clones, over 70% detected once. The record originates from a study of OX40 agonist ivuxolimab in advanced cancers. The CDR3 is made up of 15 amino acids. Between the trimmed V and J ends, which lost 1 base and 0 bases, there was a span of 7 bases. Looked up from germline, CDR1 is LGHNA and CDR2 is YSLEER. The sample in question was CD4+ or CD8+ T cells sorted from blood, obtained in a trial of the OX40 agonist ivuxolimab. The chain couples TRBV4-3 to TRBJ1-3, with D uncertain. The sequence came from an adult with an advanced solid tumor such as melanoma, head and neck, liver or kidney cancer. CDR3 coding DNA: TGCGCCAGCAGCCAAGGAAGGAACTCTGGAAACACCATATATTTT. Encoded protein: CASSQGRNSGNTIYF.